A single sample is the source of the 16 T cell receptor beta chains below, sequenced in a study of shared clonotypes between healthy human individuals. The data were produced by immunoSEQ multiplex PCR, yet TCRdb's version contains in-frame clones alone and is incomplete. Altogether approximately 620,000 clones are present, about 97% being singletons, with the ten largest covering around 0.057%. The sample was naive CD4+ T cells sorted from blood. The subset: CD45RA+ positively selected. The receptors were sampled from a woman aged 25-40 years in good health.

CDR3 nucleotide sequence: TGCAGTGCTGGGACAAACTACGAGCAGTACTTC. This encodes CSAGTNYEQYF. The V call is TRBV20-1, the J call TRBJ2-7; possible D gene TRBD1, 6 bases. Germline CDR1 DFQATT, CDR2 SNEGSKA (reference sequence). The CDR3 length is 11 residues. Between the trimmed V and J ends, which lost 5 bases and 3 bases, there was a span of 8 bases.

The chain couples TRBV12-5 to TRBJ1-2; the D is unclear. Trimming took off 8 bases at V and 0 bases at J, with 10 bases between the two ends. In germline, CDR1 is LGHNT, CDR2 FRNRAP. This CDR3 region has 13 residues. CDR3 region: CASSMGSNYGYTF. CDR3 coding DNA: TGTGCTAGTTCTATGGGTTCTAACTATGGCTACACCTTC. Full variable domain (missing parts from reference TRBV12-5 and TRBJ1-2): DARVTQTPRHKVTEMGQEVTMRCQPILGHNTVFWYRQTMMQGLELLAYFRNRAPLDDSGMPKDRFSAEMPDATLATLKIQPSEPRDSAVYFCASSMGSNYGYTFGSGTRLTVV.

The CDR3 region is CSHLPSGTDTQYF. Written as DNA, the CDR3 is TGCAGCCACCTCCCCTCGGGGACAGATACGCAGTATTTT. The chain links TRBV29-1 to TRBJ2-3, with a weak D call TRBD2 (5 bases). The CDR3 loop spans 13 amino acids. V was clipped by 8 bases and J by 3 bases, with 15 bases between them. Germline V CDR1 and CDR2: SQVTM, ANQGSEA.

This chain links TRBV18 with TRBJ1-1, with D unclear. V lost 3 bases, J lost 6 bases, and 20 bases lay in between. Per the germline V gene, CDR1 is KGHSH and CDR2 is LQKENI. This CDR3 is 16 amino acids long. Here the CDR3 reads CASSPRDINLLSEAFF. The DNA for the CDR3 is TGTGCCAGCTCACCCCGGGATATCAATCTTCTCTCTGAAGCTTTCTTT.

This chain joins TRBV6-6 and TRBJ1-1; D is uncertain. V lost 4 bases and J lost 10, with 13 bases in between. The germline gives CDR1 MNHNY, CDR2 SVGAGI (reference sequence). This CDR3 region has 12 residues. The CDR3 DNA is TGTGCCAGCAGTTCTGACCCAAGTCTAGCTTTCTTT. Amino acid sequence: CASSSDPSLAFF.

The chain employs TRBV6-1 and TRBJ1-1, with D possibly TRBD1 on 5 matching bases. The germline CDR1 and CDR2 sequences are MNHNS and SASEGT. The germline V and J ends were trimmed by 7 bases and 4 bases, with 7 bases remaining between them. The CDR3 is 11 amino acids. In DNA, the CDR3 is TGTGCCAGCACGCAGGGCACTGAAGCTTTCTTT. Translated, it gives CASTQGTEAFF.

The DNA of the CDR3 is TGTGCCAGCTTGGGGGCCCCTAGCGGGAGTTTAGCCTACGAGCAGTACTTC. Its protein product is CASLGAPSGSLAYEQYF. The chain joins TRBV28 to TRBJ2-7; 10 bases fit TRBD2. V lost 8 bases and J lost 2; bases outside the gene matches: 15. The germline V gene has CDR1 MDHEN and CDR2 SYDVKM. The CDR3 is 17 residues long.

The rearrangement uses TRBV28 and TRBJ1-1, with a tentative D call TRBD1 (6 bases). V lost 5 bases to trimming and J lost 11 bases, with 12 bases between them. This CDR3 has 11 residues. In germline, CDR1 is MDHEN, CDR2 SYDVKM. This CDR3 is CASSGGQTAFF. The CDR3 region has the DNA TGTGCCAGCAGTGGGGGCCAAACGGCTTTCTTT. The complete variable domain, with remaining parts taken from reference TRBV28 and TRBJ1-1, reads DVKVTQSSRYLVKRTGEKVFLECVQDMDHENMFWYRQDPGLGLRLIYFSYDVKMKEKGDIPEGYSVSREKKERFSLILESASTNQTSMYLCASSGGQTAFFGQGTRLTVV.

The rearrangement uses TRBV7-8 and TRBJ2-5; TRBD1 matches at 10 bases. The ends lost 4 bases at V and 5 bases at J; junction bases unmatched: 4. From germline, CDR1 is SGHVS and CDR2 FQNEAQ. The CDR3 has 14 amino acids. The CDR3 region is CASSSGQGGETQYF. The CDR3 DNA follows: TGTGCCAGCAGCTCTGGACAGGGGGGGGAGACCCAGTACTTC.

CDR3 region: CASSLKQGTYNEQFF. The CDR3 nucleotides read TGTGCCAGCAGCTTGAAACAGGGGACCTACAATGAGCAGTTCTTC. J is TRBJ2-1 and V is TRBV5-6, with TRBD1 matching over 7 bases. V was pared by 1 base and J by 2 bases, with 3 bases of the junction left unmatched. The CDR3 consists of 15 residues. From germline, CDR1 is SGHDT and CDR2 YYEEEE. Drawing the rest from reference TRBV5-6 and TRBJ2-1, the complete variable domain is DAGVTQSPTHLIKTRGQQVTLRCSPKSGHDTVSWYQQALGQGPQFIFQYYEEEERQRGNFPDRFSGHQFPNYSSELNVNALLLGDSALYLCASSLKQGTYNEQFFGPGTRLTVL.

In this sample, this clone turned up once. This CDR3 is CASSPGTGNRYEQYF. In nucleotides, the CDR3 is TGTGCCAGCAGCCCGGGGACAGGGAATCGCTACGAGCAGTACTTC. The chain joins TRBV27 to TRBJ2-7; 9 bases line up with TRBD1. Trimming took 6 bases from V and 3 from J; bases not matched to a gene: 9. Germline assignment: CDR1 MNHEY and CDR2 SMNVEV (reference sequence). CDR3 length equals 15 residues.

The chain is built from TRBV5-4 and TRBJ2-5; TRBD2 aligns across 10 bases. Per germline, CDR1 SGHNT and CDR2 YYREEE (reference sequence). With 0 bases clipped from V and 4 bases from J, the junction kept 3 bases outside the gene matches. The CDR3 runs to 15 residues. The CDR3 bases are TGTGCCAGCAGCTTGGGGCTAGCGGGAGCAGAGACCCAGTACTTC. Translated: CASSLGLAGAETQYF.

This clone was found once. V is TRBV28 and J is TRBJ2-7; D call uncertain. This CDR3 comprises 11 residues. Trimming shortened V by 9 bases and J by 11 bases, and 17 bases separated the two germline ends. Germline V gene data show CDR1 as MDHEN and CDR2 as SYDVKM. The CDR3 nucleotides read TGTGCCAGTCGAGACCTCTTTCAGGAGTACTTC. Its protein product is CASRDLFQEYF.

This clone was detected once. The rearrangement joins TRBV7-9 to TRBJ2-5; D perhaps matches TRBD2 (6 bases). The CDR3 length is 12 residues. Trimming removed 8 bases at V and 5 bases at J, with 12 bases between. Germline V gene data show CDR1 as SEHNR and CDR2 as FQNEAQ (reference sequence). The CDR3 DNA reads TGTGCCAGCGGCACGGGAGTGGAGACCCAGTACTTC. The encoded protein is CASGTGVETQYF.

The V call is TRBV7-9, the J call TRBJ2-1; D perhaps matches TRBD1 (6 bases). In germline, CDR1 is SEHNR, CDR2 FQNEAQ (reference sequence). The CDR3 has 16 residues. V was pared by 4 bases and J by 6 bases, with 19 bases between. As DNA, the CDR3 is TGTGCCAGCAGCTCACTGGGACAAGTAACTCTCAATGAGCAGTTCTTC. The encoded protein is CASSSLGQVTLNEQFF.

This chain joins TRBV5-1 and TRBJ1-5, with TRBD1 as a possible D gene (5 bases). Germline CDR1 is SGHRS and CDR2 is YFSETQ. The CDR3 length is 14 residues. The germline V and J ends were trimmed by 4 bases and 6 bases, with 14 bases remaining between them. CDR3 region: CASSRGRESQPQHF. The CDR3, as DNA: TGCGCCAGCAGCAGGGGCAGGGAAAGTCAGCCCCAGCATTTT.